This T cell receptor (beta chain) emerged from a study of OX40 agonist ivuxolimab in advanced cancers. Study details: Patients in dose escalation had liver, melanoma, kidney or head and neck cancers. Study-wide findings and caveats: What antigens the expanded peripheral T cells recognized was never established.

Remarks on this clone: Antigen unknown.

Assay: immunoSEQ multiplex PCR; the TCRdb copy retains only in-frame clones and omits some. This sample has over 85,000 clones, with 84% found just once. The receptor's source is an adult with an advanced solid tumor such as melanoma, head and neck, liver or kidney cancer. The specimen was CD4+ or CD8+ T cells sorted from blood, collected in a trial of the OX40 agonist ivuxolimab.

CDR3 coding DNA: TGTGCCAGCAGCTTCGGGGGGGGATTGAATTCACCCCTCCACTTT. It codes for CASSFGGGLNSPLHF. The chain recombines TRBV5-8 with TRBJ1-6; perhaps TRBD1 as D (5 bases). V dropped 2 bases and J dropped 7 bases, with 13 bases sitting between them. Germline V gene data show CDR1 as SGHTS and CDR2 as YDEGEE. The CDR3 totals 15 residues.